Shown below are 30 T cell receptor beta chains from a single sample sequenced in a study of cytomegalovirus exposure and HLA in healthy donors. Researchers ran the PCR with 60 Vbeta and 13 Jbeta primers. Repertoires were generated with immunoSEQ multiplex PCR, while TCRdb's copy carries only in-frame clones and drops some. The sample records some 100,000 clones, 75% being singletons. Specimen: PBMCs. Receptors originate from a male donor in good health and CMV-seropositive.

The chain employs TRBV9 and TRBJ1-3; weak D call: TRBD1 (5 bases). This CDR3 contains 15 residues. Trimming cost V 5 bases and J 4 bases, with 16 bases left between them. Looked up from germline, CDR1 is SGDLS and CDR2 is YYNGEE. The CDR3 protein is CASRAGHGIGNTIYF. CDR3 DNA sequence: TGTGCCAGCAGGGCGGGGCATGGAATCGGAAACACCATATATTTT.

The rearrangement uses TRBV5-1 and TRBJ1-6, with D tentatively TRBD1 (6 bases). Germline V CDR1 and CDR2: SGHRS, YFSETQ. The CDR3 contains 15 residues. Trimming took 4 bases from V and 7 from J, leaving 15 bases between them. CDR3 sequence reads: CASSPTRQGNSPLHF. In DNA form, the CDR3 reads TGCGCCAGCAGCCCTACACGCCAGGGGAATTCACCCCTCCACTTT.

The V and J genes are TRBV6-1 and TRBJ1-1, with D possibly matching TRBD1 (6 bases). Trimming removed 4 bases from V and 4 bases from J, with 16 bases in between. The CDR3 is 15 amino acids. The V gene's germline CDR1 is MNHNS and CDR2 SASEGT. CDR3 coding DNA: TGTGCCAGCAGTGTAAGAATGTCGGACAGCACTGAAGCTTTCTTT. It is translated as CASSVRMSDSTEAFF.

V usage is TRBV5-4 and J usage is TRBJ2-3, with D perhaps TRBD1 (6 bases). The V end was cut by 2 bases, the J end by 6 bases, with 13 bases between. The CDR3 covers 14 residues. Germline V CDR1 and CDR2: SGHNT, YYREEE (reference sequence). The DNA for the CDR3 is TGTGCCAGCAGCTTTTCAGGGGCAATGGATACGCAGTATTTT. Its translation is CASSFSGAMDTQYF. The full variable domain, in which reference TRBV5-4 and TRBJ2-3 provide the parts outside the CDR3, is ETGVTQSPTHLIKTRGQQVTLRCSSQSGHNTVSWYQQALGQGPQFIFQYYREEENGRGNFPPRFSGLQFPNYSSELNVNALELDDSALYLCASSFSGAMDTQYFGPGTRLTVL.

The chain joins TRBV9 to TRBJ2-3; D is unresolved. Deletions cut 0 bases from V and 0 bases from J, with 8 bases between. CDR3 length: 15 amino acids. Germline V gene data show CDR1 as SGDLS and CDR2 as YYNGEE. The CDR3 nucleotides are TGTGCCAGCAGCGTAGTGGGCCATAGCACAGATACGCAGTATTTT. Translating gives CASSVVGHSTDTQYF.

The CDR3 DNA reads TGTGCCAGTAGTATCCAGGGGGCGAATGAAAAACTGTTTTTT. It specifies CASSIQGANEKLFF. The chain couples TRBV19 to TRBJ1-4; TRBD1 aligns across 8 bases. The trim removed 3 bases at V and 5 bases at J, leaving 2 bases unmatched. The CDR3 totals 14 residues. CDR1 and CDR2 (germline): LNHDA, SQIVND (reference sequence). The variable domain in full, with the rest retrieved from reference TRBV19 and TRBJ1-4, is DGGITQSPKYLFRKEGQNVTLSCEQNLNHDAMYWYRQDPGQGLRLIYYSQIVNDFQKGDIAEGYSVSREKKESFPLTVTSAQKNPTAFYLCASSIQGANEKLFFGSGTQLSVL.

This clone was seen a single time. The chain carries TRBV7-9 and TRBJ2-6, with no clear D. The ends were cut back, 3 bases at V and 4 bases at J, with 4 bases in the middle. Germline CDR1 is SEHNR and CDR2 is FQNEAQ (reference sequence). The CDR3 length is 13 residues. The DNA of the CDR3 is TGTGCCAGCAGCTTGACAGGGGCCAACGTCCTGACTTTC. Translated: CASSLTGANVLTF.

This chain uses TRBV11-2 with TRBJ2-3, with TRBD1 matching over 11 bases. CDR3 length: 16 residues. Per the germline V gene, CDR1 is SGHAT and CDR2 is FQNNGV. After removal of 5 bases from V and 3 bases from J, the junction contained 7 bases not matched to a gene. CDR3 DNA: TGTGCCAGCAGCGACCGGACAGGGGGCAGAACAGATACGCAGTATTTT. Translating gives CASSDRTGGRTDTQYF.

The genes are TRBV18 and TRBJ2-3; TRBD1 matches at 7 bases. V lost 0 bases and J lost 0; bases outside the gene matches: 6. The CDR3 sequence is 17 residues long. The V gene's germline CDR1 is KGHSH and CDR2 LQKENI. CDR3 in amino acids: CASSPPTGVGSTDTQYF. Here the CDR3 DNA reads TGTGCCAGCTCACCACCTACAGGGGTGGGTAGCACAGATACGCAGTATTTT.

The chain joins TRBV5-1 to TRBJ2-1; TRBD2 matches 8 bases. V lost 0 bases, J lost 7 bases, and 6 bases stayed unmatched. The germline V gene has CDR1 SGHRS and CDR2 YFSETQ. This CDR3 region has 15 residues. The CDR3 reads CASSLGRGGLNEQFF. CDR3 in DNA: TGCGCCAGCAGCTTGGGACGGGGGGGCTTGAATGAGCAGTTCTTC.

This clone was counted only a few times. The chain is built from TRBV5-1 and TRBJ1-1; 9 nucleotides agree with TRBD1. Per germline, CDR1 SGHRS and CDR2 YFSETQ. V trimming: 3 bases; J trimming: 5 bases; junction bases outside the gene matches: 8. The CDR3 runs to 15 residues. CDR3 amino acids: CASSSSGTGLTEAFF. The CDR3 nucleotides are TGCGCCAGCAGCTCCTCCGGGACAGGGTTAACTGAAGCTTTCTTT.

The V gene is TRBV23-1, the J gene TRBJ2-1, with TRBD2 matching 14 bases. TRBV23-1 is given ORF status, its function remaining uncertain. The CDR3 runs to 16 residues. V lost 4 bases, J lost 8 bases, and 7 bases stayed unmatched. CDR3 in DNA: TGCGCCAGCAGTCGGACTAGCGGGGGGCTGGTGGATGAGCAGTTCTTC. This translates into CASSRTSGGLVDEQFF.

The CDR3 nucleotides are TGCGCCAGCAGCTTGGTCAATAGCGGGGGGGCCGGGGAGACCCAGTACTTC. Amino acids: CASSLVNSGGAGETQYF. V and J are TRBV5-1 and TRBJ2-5; the match to TRBD2 covers 11 bases. This CDR3 region has 17 residues. The trim removed 0 bases at V and 5 bases at J, leaving 9 bases unmatched. Per the germline V gene, CDR1 is SGHRS and CDR2 is YFSETQ.

The V call is TRBV28, the J call TRBJ2-1; TRBD2 might be the D (5 bases). V was cut by 5 bases and J by 7 bases, with 21 bases left in between. Germline CDR1 is MDHEN and CDR2 is SYDVKM. The CDR3 length is 16 residues. The CDR3 loop reads CASSPRLALIANEQFF. Here the CDR3 DNA reads TGTGCCAGCAGTCCCCGGCTAGCACTTATAGCAAATGAGCAGTTCTTC.

CDR3 nucleotide sequence: TGTGCCAGCAGCTCGTTAGCGGGGGGGCGACAGACCCAGTACTTC. Amino acid sequence: CASSSLAGGRQTQYF. The chain couples TRBV9 to TRBJ2-5, with TRBD2 identical over 11 bases. This CDR3 has 15 amino acids. The ends lost 4 bases at V and 6 bases at J; junction bases unmatched: 8. CDR1 and CDR2 from the germline V gene are SGDLS and YYNGEE.

V usage is TRBV6-5 and J usage is TRBJ2-1, with 10 positions matching TRBD1. V dropped 5 bases and J dropped 3; count of bases not matched to a gene: 4. Germline V gene data show CDR1 as MNHEY and CDR2 as SVGAGI. This CDR3 is built from 15 residues. The CDR3 loop reads CASSTGTGDYNEQFF. In nucleotides, the CDR3 is TGTGCCAGCAGTACCGGGACAGGGGACTACAATGAGCAGTTCTTC.

The chain uses TRBV10-2 and TRBJ2-5; tentatively, D is TRBD2 (6 bases). Germline CDR1 WSHSY, CDR2 SAAADI. The CDR3 is 14 residues long. V shed 0 bases and J shed 2 bases, with 7 bases lying between them. The DNA for the CDR3 is TGCGCCAGCAGTGAGTCCCGGGGGCAAGAGACCCAGTACTTC. This translates into CASSESRGQETQYF.

The J gene is TRBJ2-5, the V gene TRBV6-1, with TRBD2 matching 7 bases. The CDR3 totals 14 residues. V lost 1 base to trimming and J lost 4 bases; unmatched junction nucleotides: 3. CDR1 MNHNS and CDR2 SASEGT come from the germline V gene. CDR3 loop: CASSEGGGGETQYF. The CDR3, as DNA: TGTGCCAGCAGTGAAGGGGGCGGGGGAGAGACCCAGTACTTC.

This clone appeared once. V and J are TRBV15 and TRBJ1-4, with D possibly matching TRBD1 (5 bases). Per germline, CDR1 LNHNV and CDR2 YYDKDF (reference sequence). The V gene lost 0 bases and the J gene lost 8 bases, with 13 bases spanning the gap. There are 15 residues in the CDR3. In DNA, the CDR3 is TGTGCCACCAGCAGAGATGGACAACTGGGGGAAAAACTGTTTTTT. Translation gives CATSRDGQLGEKLFF.

The V call is TRBV4-3, the J call TRBJ2-3, with D perhaps matching TRBD2 (6 bases). Germline V gene data show CDR1 as LGHNA and CDR2 as YSLEER. V shed 1 base and J shed 2 bases, with 13 bases lying between them. The CDR3 contains 16 residues. The CDR3 region has the DNA TGCGCCAGCAGCCAAGGGGGAGGCGATCTCACAGATACGCAGTATTTT. Translation: CASSQGGGDLTDTQYF.

The chain couples TRBV7-2 to TRBJ1-2, with 7 bases matching TRBD1. The CDR3 contains 14 residues. Per the germline V gene, CDR1 is SGHTA and CDR2 is FQGNSA. Unmatched junction bases numbered 11, after V lost 5 bases and J lost 8 bases. As DNA, the CDR3 is TGTGCCAGCAGCCCCTCCGGAGGGGGCGGCGGCTACACCTTC. This encodes CASSPSGGGGGYTF.

J is TRBJ2-7 and V is TRBV9; 9 positions match TRBD1. Germline V gives CDR1 SGDLS, CDR2 YYNGEE. The CDR3 sequence is 16 residues long. The ends lost 3 bases at V and 2 bases at J; junction bases unmatched: 9. CDR3 loop: CASSAAGTGSPYEQYF. In DNA, the CDR3 is TGTGCCAGCAGCGCTGCCGGGACAGGGTCCCCCTACGAGCAGTACTTC.

V and J are TRBV30 and TRBJ2-7; D call uncertain. This CDR3 region has 14 residues. Germline loops: CDR1 GTSNPN, CDR2 SVGIG (reference sequence). V was shortened by 4 bases and J by 7 bases, with 20 bases between the two germline ends. For the CDR3, the DNA is TGTGCCTGGAATACCGCGGTAACCGCCGGGGAGCAGTACTTC. This codes for CAWNTAVTAGEQYF.

V usage is TRBV7-8 and J usage is TRBJ2-1, with TRBD2 matching over 8 bases. After removal of 4 bases from V and 4 bases from J, the junction contained 9 bases not matched to a gene. Germline V lookup: CDR1 SGHVS, CDR2 FQNEAQ. CDR3 length equals 16 residues. CDR3 DNA sequence: TGTGCCAGCAGCTCTTGGGGTTCTAGCGGGTACAATGAGCAGTTCTTC. Translated: CASSSWGSSGYNEQFF.

The chain carries TRBV7-9 and TRBJ1-1; tentative D call: TRBD1 (5 bases). V gave up 2 bases and J gave up 3 bases, with 10 bases separating them. Per the germline V gene, CDR1 is SEHNR and CDR2 is FQNEAQ (reference sequence). The CDR3 has 14 amino acids. The CDR3 here is CASSLRGSDTEAFF. The CDR3 bases are TGTGCCAGCAGCTTAAGGGGCAGCGACACTGAAGCTTTCTTT.

This chain links TRBV5-6 with TRBJ2-7, with D possibly being TRBD1 (5 bases). Trimming stripped 1 base from V and 7 bases from J, with 12 bases between. CDR1 is SGHDT, CDR2 YYEEEE, per germline. There are 13 residues in the CDR3. Here the CDR3 DNA reads TGTGCCAGCAGCTTGCCGGCAGGGCAGGAGCAGTACTTC. It codes for CASSLPAGQEQYF.

The CDR3 sequence is CSAPLGNTIYF. The CDR3, as DNA: TGCAGTGCCCCCCTGGGAAACACCATATATTTT. This chain links TRBV20-1 with TRBJ1-3; D is unresolved. The germline CDR1 and CDR2 sequences are DFQATT and SNEGSKA (reference sequence). The CDR3 spans 11 residues. Trimming pared 6 bases from V and 4 bases from J, leaving 7 bases between.

Details on this clone: The same CDR3 can be traced to other DNA sequences in this sample. The CDR3: CASSPSSYEQYF. CDR3 bases: TGTGCCAGCAGCCCTAGCTCCTACGAGCAGTACTTC. This chain uses TRBV27 with TRBJ2-7, with D unclear. This CDR3 has 12 amino acids. Trimming left V 6 bases short and J 0 bases short, with 6 bases between. Germline V gene lookup returns CDR1 MNHEY and CDR2 SMNVEV (reference sequence).

The chain links TRBV7-2 to TRBJ1-2; 9 bases align to TRBD1. The V segment lost 5 bases and the J segment 5 bases; nucleotides outside the gene matches: 9. The CDR3 length is 15 residues. Germline-derived CDR1 and CDR2 are SGHTA and FQGNSA. The CDR3 DNA is TGTGCCAGCAGCCATGGGACAGGGCTTAGTTATGGCTACACCTTC. Translating it yields CASSHGTGLSYGYTF.

This clone was seen only a few times. V and J are TRBV7-6 and TRBJ2-7; possible D gene TRBD2, 5 bases. Trimming removed 1 base at V and 4 bases at J, with 14 bases between. The germline gives CDR1 SGHVS, CDR2 FNYEAQ. CDR3 size: 15 residues. The CDR3 nucleotides are TGTGCCAGCAGCTTAGGTTCCGGACTCGTTTACGAGCAGTACTTC. This translates into CASSLGSGLVYEQYF.